This T cell receptor beta chain was retrieved from a study of blood T cell repertoires in COVID-19. Study at large: Samples came from the United States, Italy and Spain, spanning acute and convalescent COVID-19. The cDNA or gDNA used as material had been derived from T cells, B-cell-depleted T cells, or PBMCs.

Original handling: Counts of nucleated cells, estimated from reference gene primer amplification, were obtained. Libraries were prepared by immunoSEQ multiplex PCR; TCRdb keeps only in-frame clonotypes and omits some of them. The DNA was the basis for D and trimming; V, J and clone size are from that table. In the table there are about 67,000 clones, 60% to 80% of which are singletons. The origin of this receptor is a woman between 55 and 75 years old with acute or convalescent COVID-19. The sample was peripheral blood.

CDR3 sequence reads: CASMRWALYNEQFF. DNA for the CDR3: TGTGCCAGCATGCGATGGGCCCTCTACAATGAGCAGTTCTTC. V is TRBV6-5 and J is TRBJ2-1; D gene unclear. CDR1 and CDR2 (germline): MNHEY, SVGAGI. This CDR3 comprises 14 residues. Between the trimmed V and J ends, which lost 7 bases and 3 bases, there was a span of 13 bases.